What follows are 6 T cell receptor beta chains derived from one specimen sequenced in a study of T cells in women clearing cervical HPV infection. The protocol was immunoSEQ multiplex PCR, while the TCRdb copy is restricted to in-frame clones and leaves out a portion. The sample totals more than 20,000 clones; its top ten clones hold less than 6%. The sample consisted of blood buffy coat. The receptors originated from a woman aged 18-69 years with a cervical HPV16 infection that either progressed to CIN3+ or cleared (not recorded which).

With respect to this clone: Read sequence stops 3 residues before the CDR3 end, and the germline J gene provides the missing end. The rearrangement uses TRBV7-9 and TRBJ1-2; perhaps TRBD1 as D (6 bases). Germline V CDR1 and CDR2: SEHNR, FQNEAQ (reference sequence). The CDR3 has 15 residues. The CDR3: CASSSPDRSNYDYTF. The sequenced CDR3 bases are TGTGCCAGCAGCTCCCCTGACAGGTCCAACTACGAC.

As to this clone: The read falls 3 residues short of the CDR3 end, and the missing part is taken from the germline J gene. The V and J genes are TRBV20-1 and TRBJ1-4, with 7 bases matching TRBD1. Germline-derived CDR1 and CDR2 are DFQATT and SNEGSKA (reference sequence). There are 14 residues in the CDR3. V trimming: 4 bases; J trimming: 1 base; junction bases outside the gene matches: 3. The CDR3 loop is CSATRQGTNEKLFF. CDR3 DNA, as far as it was read: TGCAGTGCTACTCGACAGGGAACTAATGAAAAA.

On this clone itself: The read terminates 3 residues before the CDR3 end, so the remaining end is supplied by the germline J gene. The V call is TRBV19, the J call TRBJ2-3, with 11 bases matching TRBD1. The junction had 6 bases not matched to a gene; V was cut back by 4 bases and J by 3 bases. The CDR3 is made up of 16 amino acids. CDR1 is LNHDA, CDR2 SQIVND, per germline (reference sequence). CDR3 in amino acids: CASSTPGTGGTDTQYF. The sequenced part of the CDR3 DNA is TGTGCCAGTAGTACGCCCGGGACAGGGGGGACAGATACG. Together with reference TRBV19 and TRBJ2-3, the CDR3 gives the full variable domain: DGGITQSPKYLFRKEGQNVTLSCEQNLNHDAMYWYRQDPGQGLRLIYYSQIVNDFQKGDIAEGYSVSREKKESFPLTVTSAQKNPTAFYLCASSTPGTGGTDTQYFGPGTRLTVL.

A word on this clone: The read terminates 3 residues before the CDR3 end, so the remaining end is supplied by the germline J gene. This chain links TRBV20-1 with TRBJ1-1; 7 bases align to TRBD1. Germline V gene data show CDR1 as DFQATT and CDR2 as SNEGSKA (reference sequence). With 6 bases clipped from V and 0 bases from J, the junction kept 7 bases outside the gene matches. The CDR3 has 14 residues. The sequenced CDR3 bases are TGCAGTGCCAAGAGGGGGCCGGTGAACACTGAA. As protein: CSAKRGPVNTE. The entire CDR3 sequence reads CSAKRGPVNTEAFF.

On this clone itself: Sequencing ends 3 residues short of the CDR3 end; the germline J gene provides the rest. The chain joins TRBV18 to TRBJ1-1; 7 bases are shared with TRBD1. The CDR3 runs 15 residues. Germline lookup yields CDR1 KGHSH and CDR2 LQKENI. Trimming at V came to 3 bases and at J to 2 bases, leaving 6 bases not matched to a gene. The part of the CDR3 DNA that was read is TGTGCCAGCTCACCGACGGGACAGAGAAACACTGAA. Its translation is CASSPTGQRNTE. The CDR3 in its entirety is CASSPTGQRNTEAFF.

Notes on this clone: The read falls 3 residues short of the CDR3 end, and the missing part is taken from the germline J gene. The chain uses TRBV7-9 and TRBJ1-2; D unresolved. The CDR3 contains 14 residues. CDR1 is SEHNR and CDR2 is FQNEAQ in the germline V gene (reference sequence). CDR3 protein: CASSPPSGRSGYTF. The DNA read from the CDR3 is TGTGCCAGCAGCCCCCCTAGCGGGAGATCGGGG.